The entry that follows covers one T cell receptor beta chain sequence. No antigen is known for it. These data come from a study of monozygotic twins with inflammatory bowel disease. Study-wide results and limits: With inverse Simpson as the measure, TCRbeta diversity was lower in IBD patients than in healthy co-twins. Patient repertoires may have gained variability from differing immunosuppressive treatments.

Using eight separate reactions per sample, the authors generated cDNA. The template-switching step introduced UMIs that carried a 6-nucleotide sample barcode. After re-calling the 5' RACE reads, TCRdb lists one entry per CDR3 protein, DNA absent. The listing contains about 210,000 distinct CDR3 sequences. Sequenced input: blood. This receptor was identified in a human donor with ulcerative colitis or Crohn's disease, or a healthy co-twin of an affected twin (not recorded which).

CDR3 residues: CASTPGPRDTEAFF. V is TRBV5-1 and J is TRBJ1-1; the D call of TRBD1 rests on TCRdb alone, since no DNA is present to check it. Per the germline V gene, CDR1 is SGHRS and CDR2 is YFSETQ. The CDR3 has 14 residues.